Listed below are T cell receptor beta chains from one sample, sequenced in a study of early T cells in non-severe SARS-CoV-2 infection. TCRdb re-derived calls from the 5' RACE reads in MiXCR, one entry per CDR3 protein. The sample has about 58,000 distinct CDR3 sequences, approximately 11% seen once; the top ten hold roughly a tenth. What was sequenced was whole blood. The source of these receptors is an adult who was a healthcare worker with PCR-confirmed SARS-CoV-2 infection or an uninfected control (not recorded which). The conserved cysteine and the conserved F or W are not part of the CDR3 here. The order of the fields is V gene, CDR3 protein.

>TRBV29-1
SVDGRGLPRREKGMNTEAF
>TRBV6-6
ASSDGQGTEAF
>TRBV7-2
ASSYEPDRGELF
>TRBV7-2
ASTPTGGAPATEQY
>TRBV7-9
ASSLSSGSQLYEQY
>TRBV28
ASRFGTGGIYGYT
>TRBV12-3/TRBV12-4
ASGGQGASQPQH
>TRBV11-2
ASSPERRGLNTGELF
>TRBV19
ASRGGAGVRTGELF
>TRBV4-2
ASSQAWDSSYEQY
>TRBV13
ASSYYDREAGELF
>TRBV3-1
ASRTAYNSPLH
>TRBV20-1
SAPKWGGGNEKLF
>TRBV12-3/TRBV12-4
ASSLAQGTYEQY
>TRBV28
ASSTSSGPSSYEQY
>TRBV24-1
ATSVGRNTGELF
>TRBV28
ASSQGAYEQY
>TRBV4-1
ASSQARGQTLSAGELF
>TRBV6-1
ATRGGGWYTEAF
>TRBV11-2
ASSPRGGVYSPLH
>TRBV2
ASKRSLGVNEQF
>TRBV5-4
ASSLTSGYEQY
>TRBV27
ASSVRQHSNQPQH
>TRBV27
ASSLPGQGPHTGELF
>TRBV4-1
ASSQDGLASTDTQY
>TRBV7-9
ASSLVGLAGGSYNEQF
>TRBV18
ASSPAAGGREKLF
>TRBV15
ATSPRVVGVSGGNTQY
>TRBV7-3
ASSLGISTGELF
>TRBV21-1
ASSNPRGGEYTGELF
>TRBV3-1
ASTQGYEQF
>TRBV9
ASSVKGTDYNEQF
>TRBV10-3
AISESLAEAPDIQY